Listed here are 22 T cell receptor beta chains from one sample, sequenced in a study of T cell responses to AZD1222 COVID-19 vaccine. Sequenced by immunoSEQ multiplex PCR; TCRdb stores in-frame clones only, minus some. The sample records 90,000 to 150,000 clones, around 87% being singletons. The sequencing used peripheral blood, collected on day 0 of AZD1222 vaccination. The receptors stem from an adult in good health.

The chain links TRBV5-1 to TRBJ2-7, with D perhaps TRBD1 (5 bases). The ends were cut back, 1 base at V and 3 bases at J, with 8 bases in the middle. The germline gives CDR1 SGHRS, CDR2 YFSETQ. The CDR3 covers 13 residues. CDR3 sequence reads: CASSLLQGYEQYF. DNA of the CDR3: TGCGCCAGCAGCTTGTTGCAGGGCTACGAGCAGTACTTC.

This clone has just one count. The rearrangement uses TRBV7-8 and TRBJ2-7; D is uncertain. Germline V CDR1 and CDR2: SGHVS, FQNEAQ. Deletions cut 5 bases from V and 6 bases from J, with 8 bases between. The CDR3 sequence is 11 residues long. For the CDR3, the DNA is TGTGCCAGCAGCCCAGAAGCCGAGCAGTACTTC. Protein sequence: CASSPEAEQYF.

This chain links TRBV4-2 with TRBJ1-1; 7 nucleotides agree with TRBD1. Trimming removed 1 base from V and 4 bases from J; junction bases left unmatched: 3. CDR1 is LGHNA, CDR2 YNFKEQ, per germline. The CDR3 length is 14 residues. The CDR3 loop is CASSQGQGGTEAFF. DNA of the CDR3: TGTGCCAGCAGCCAAGGACAGGGCGGCACTGAAGCTTTCTTT.

The genes are TRBV19 and TRBJ2-7, with D tentatively TRBD1 (8 bases). Germline CDR1 and CDR2: LNHDA and SQIVND (reference sequence). The CDR3 is 13 residues long. Deletions cut 10 bases from V and 3 bases from J, with 16 bases between. The CDR3 sequence: CATSTGEGYEQYF. Here the CDR3 DNA reads TGTGCCACCTCGACAGGGGAGGGCTACGAGCAGTACTTC.

The chain is built from TRBV6-5 and TRBJ1-1, with 7 bases that match TRBD1. CDR3 length: 11 amino acids. Unmatched junction bases numbered 1, after V lost 6 bases and J lost 6 bases. Looked up from germline, CDR1 is MNHEY and CDR2 is SVGAGI. The DNA for the CDR3 is TGTGCCAGCAGACAGGGGTCTGAAGCTTTCTTT. Its translation: CASRQGSEAFF.

The rearrangement links TRBV2 to TRBJ1-1, with D perhaps matching TRBD1 (5 bases). CDR3 length equals 15 residues. V was pared by 6 bases and J by 4 bases, with 18 bases between. Germline V gives CDR1 SNHLY, CDR2 FYNNEI. In DNA, the CDR3 is TGTGCCAGCAGGGGGGTGTCCCTCAGCGGCACTGAAGCTTTCTTT. Its translation: CASRGVSLSGTEAFF.

The chain is built from TRBV4-3 and TRBJ2-2; D may be TRBD1 or TRBD2 (5 bases each). Germline V gives CDR1 LGHNA, CDR2 YSLEER. The CDR3 length is 16 residues. Trimming removed 0 bases from V and 1 base from J, with 9 bases in between. The CDR3 DNA reads as TGCGCCAGCAGCCAAGATGGGGGATTGAACACCGGGGAGCTGTTTTTT. Translation: CASSQDGGLNTGELFF.

The chain links TRBV2 to TRBJ1-1, with a possible D match to TRBD1 (5 bases). The V end was cut by 6 bases, the J end by 4 bases, with 12 bases between. Germline CDR1 reads SNHLY; CDR2 reads FYNNEI. This CDR3 region has 13 residues. In DNA form, the CDR3 reads TGTGCCAGCAGACGCCGGGGGGGCACTGAAGCTTTCTTT. As protein: CASRRRGGTEAFF. Together with reference TRBV2 and TRBJ1-1, the CDR3 gives the full variable domain: EPEVTQTPSHQVTQMGQEVILRCVPISNHLYFYWYRQILGQKVEFLVSFYNNEISEKSEIFDDQFSVERPDGSNFTLKIRSTKLEDSAMYFCASRRRGGTEAFFGQGTRLTVV.

The rearrangement links TRBV4-2 to TRBJ2-7; D tentatively reads TRBD1 or TRBD2 (5 bases each). V was trimmed by 1 base and J by 7 bases, leaving 17 bases between them. This CDR3 is built from 15 residues. Germline V gene sequence: CDR1 LGHNA, CDR2 YNFKEQ. For the CDR3, the DNA is TGTGCCAGCAGCCAAGGGGGACGGGCAGCTGGGGAGCAGTACTTC. This gives the protein CASSQGGRAAGEQYF.

This clone was seen just once. The V call is TRBV7-2, the J call TRBJ2-7; TRBD2 is a possible D gene (6 bases). This CDR3 is built from 17 residues. From germline, CDR1 is SGHTA and CDR2 FQGNSA. The V end was cut by 2 bases, the J end by 4 bases, with 21 bases between. The CDR3 DNA is TGTGCCAGCAGCTTACTCCCGGGAAGGGACTTCAGGTACGAGCAGTACTTC. As protein: CASSLLPGRDFRYEQYF. The full variable domain, rest sourced from reference TRBV7-2 and TRBJ2-7, is GAGVSQSPSNKVTEKGKDVELRCDPISGHTALYWYRQSLGQGLEFLIYFQGNSAPDKSGLPSDRFSAERTGGSVSTLTIQRTQQEDSAVYLCASSLLPGRDFRYEQYFGPGTRLTVT.

The chain has TRBV27 and TRBJ1-2, with D possibly TRBD1 on 5 matching bases. CDR3 length: 13 residues. CDR1 MNHEY and CDR2 SMNVEV come from the germline V gene (reference sequence). The ends were cut back, 5 bases at V and 8 bases at J, with 15 bases in the middle. This CDR3 reads CASSLEGFYGYTF. The CDR3 nucleotides are TGTGCCAGCAGTCTGGAGGGGTTTTACGGCTACACCTTC.

This sequence joins TRBV5-1 and TRBJ1-4; D is ambiguous. The CDR3 is made up of 16 amino acids. Germline V gene data show CDR1 as SGHRS and CDR2 as YFSETQ. V lost 0 bases to trimming and J lost 5 bases, with 14 bases between them. DNA of the CDR3: TGCGCCAGCAGCTTGGGGGTAGTCCAGGTGAATGAAAAACTGTTTTTT. This codes for CASSLGVVQVNEKLFF.

The V and J genes are TRBV2 and TRBJ2-2; 8 bases are shared with TRBD1. This CDR3 spans 15 amino acids. The germline V gene encodes CDR1 SNHLY and CDR2 FYNNEI. With V trimmed by 5 bases and J by 7 bases, 9 bases remained unmatched. The CDR3 DNA sequence: TGTGCCAGCAGTACGAGGACAGGGCATGGCGGGGAGCTGTTTTTT. Translation gives CASSTRTGHGGELFF. Based on the CDR3 plus reference TRBV2 and TRBJ2-2, the full variable domain is EPEVTQTPSHQVTQMGQEVILRCVPISNHLYFYWYRQILGQKVEFLVSFYNNEISEKSEIFDDQFSVERPDGSNFTLKIRSTKLEDSAMYFCASSTRTGHGGELFFGEGSRLTVL.

The chain's CDR3 is CASSSHRAVQYF. The DNA for the CDR3 is TGTGCCAGCAGTTCCCACAGGGCGGTCCAGTACTTC. The chain uses TRBV12-3 or TRBV12-4 and TRBJ2-7; a possible D gene is TRBD1 (6 bases). CDR3 size: 12 residues. V lost 4 bases and J 10 bases, leaving 14 bases between the germline ends.

The J gene is TRBJ1-4, the V gene TRBV2; D is unclear. This CDR3 has 17 amino acids. Trimming removed 4 bases from V and 4 bases from J, with 19 bases in between. Germline V gives CDR1 SNHLY, CDR2 FYNNEI. This CDR3 reads CASSGTSNGGYNEKLFF. The CDR3 DNA reads as TGTGCCAGCAGTGGGACCTCCAATGGTGGTTATAATGAAAAACTGTTTTTT.

This chain connects TRBV12-3 or TRBV12-4 to TRBJ2-7, with a tentative D call TRBD1 (5 bases). Trimming removed 6 bases from V and 4 bases from J, with 13 bases in between. The CDR3 covers 13 residues. CDR3 amino acids: CASSQMGRYEQYF. The CDR3, as DNA: TGTGCCAGCAGCCAAATGGGGCGGTACGAGCAGTACTTC.

The V and J genes are TRBV3-1 (or the pseudogene TRBV3-2) and TRBJ2-7; D unresolved. The CDR3 runs 12 residues. CDR1 LGHDT and CDR2 YNNKEL come from the germline V gene (reference sequence). Trimming left V 4 bases short and J 5 bases short, with 9 bases between. DNA of the CDR3: TGTGCCAGCAGCCCTAATGTAGACGAGCAGTACTTC. Its protein product is CASSPNVDEQYF.

V usage is TRBV6-5 and J usage is TRBJ1-2; 10 bases line up with TRBD1. Trimming at V came to 0 bases and at J to 8 bases, leaving 6 bases not matched to a gene. This CDR3 is 15 amino acids long. CDR1 and CDR2 (germline): MNHEY, SVGAGI. The CDR3 region is CASSYSATGGRGYTF. In DNA form, the CDR3 reads TGTGCCAGCAGTTACTCGGCGACAGGGGGCAGGGGCTACACCTTC.

The chain recombines TRBV9 with TRBJ1-1, with 7 bases fitting TRBD1. Germline V gives CDR1 SGDLS, CDR2 YYNGEE. This CDR3 region has 14 residues. Trimming cost V 3 bases and J 0 bases; bases outside gene matches: 2. As DNA, the CDR3 is TGTGCCAGCAGCGCCGACAGGGTGAACACTGAAGCTTTCTTT. As protein: CASSADRVNTEAFF.

The chain is built from TRBV3-1 (or the pseudogene TRBV3-2) and TRBJ1-3, with D unclear. Germline V gene data show CDR1 as LGHDT and CDR2 as YNNKEL (reference sequence). The V end was cut by 6 bases, the J end by 8 bases, with 17 bases between. The CDR3 covers 14 residues. CDR3 sequence (DNA): TGTGCCAGCAGTGAACACCGGGCGGTAGACACCATATATTTT. It translates to CASSEHRAVDTIYF.

This chain uses TRBV29-1 with TRBJ1-4; D is unclear. CDR3 length: 14 residues. Deletions cut 5 bases from V and 0 bases from J, with 10 bases between. Germline V lookup: CDR1 SQVTM, CDR2 ANQGSEA. Here the CDR3 reads CSVLGSATNEKLFF. CDR3 DNA sequence: TGCAGCGTTTTGGGGTCTGCAACTAATGAAAAACTGTTTTTT.

This chain joins TRBV19 and TRBJ1-1; D not certain. Germline-derived CDR1 and CDR2 are LNHDA and SQIVND (reference sequence). Trimming pared 10 bases from V and 4 bases from J, leaving 25 bases between. The CDR3 covers 16 residues. CDR3 protein: CAITARQYRRSTEAFF. CDR3 sequence (DNA): TGTGCCATCACTGCCAGGCAGTATAGACGTAGCACTGAAGCTTTCTTT.